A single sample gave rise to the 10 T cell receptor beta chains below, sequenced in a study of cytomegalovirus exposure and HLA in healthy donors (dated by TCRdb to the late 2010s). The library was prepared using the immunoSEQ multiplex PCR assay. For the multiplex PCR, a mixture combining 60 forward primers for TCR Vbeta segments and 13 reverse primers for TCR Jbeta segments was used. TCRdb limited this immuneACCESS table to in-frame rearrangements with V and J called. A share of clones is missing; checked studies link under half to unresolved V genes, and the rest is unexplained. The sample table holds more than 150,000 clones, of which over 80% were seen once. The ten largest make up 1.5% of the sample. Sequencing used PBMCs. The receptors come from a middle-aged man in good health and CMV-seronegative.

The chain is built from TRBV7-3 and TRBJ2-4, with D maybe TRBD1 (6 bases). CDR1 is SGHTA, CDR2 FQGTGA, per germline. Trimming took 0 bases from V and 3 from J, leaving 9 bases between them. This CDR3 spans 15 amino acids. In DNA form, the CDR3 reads TGTGCCAGCAGCTTAACGAAAGGGGGCAAAAACATTCAGTACTTC. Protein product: CASSLTKGGKNIQYF.

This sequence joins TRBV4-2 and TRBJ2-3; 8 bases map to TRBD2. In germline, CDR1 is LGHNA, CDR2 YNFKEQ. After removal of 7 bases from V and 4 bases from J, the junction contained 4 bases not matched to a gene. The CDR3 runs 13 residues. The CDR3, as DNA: TGTGCCAGCAAACGGGAGGGCCCAGATACGCAGTATTTT. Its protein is CASKREGPDTQYF.

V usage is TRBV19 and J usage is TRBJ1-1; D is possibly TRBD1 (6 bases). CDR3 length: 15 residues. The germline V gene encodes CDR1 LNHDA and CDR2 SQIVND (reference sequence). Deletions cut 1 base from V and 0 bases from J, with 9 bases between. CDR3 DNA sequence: TGTGCCAGTAGTATAGGACAGGCTTTGAACACTGAAGCTTTCTTT. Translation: CASSIGQALNTEAFF.

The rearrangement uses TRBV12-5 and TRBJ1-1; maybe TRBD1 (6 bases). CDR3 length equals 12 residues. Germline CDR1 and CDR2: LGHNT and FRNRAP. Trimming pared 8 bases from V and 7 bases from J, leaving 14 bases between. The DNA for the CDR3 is TGTGCTAGTACCACAGGGTTCAGTGAAGCTTTCTTT. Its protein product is CASTTGFSEAFF.

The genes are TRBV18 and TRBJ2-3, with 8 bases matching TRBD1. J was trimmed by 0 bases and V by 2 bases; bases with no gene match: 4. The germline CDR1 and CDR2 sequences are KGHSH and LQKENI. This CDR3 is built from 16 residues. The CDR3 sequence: CASSPDRGRSTDTQYF. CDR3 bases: TGTGCCAGCTCACCAGACAGGGGAAGAAGCACAGATACGCAGTATTTT.

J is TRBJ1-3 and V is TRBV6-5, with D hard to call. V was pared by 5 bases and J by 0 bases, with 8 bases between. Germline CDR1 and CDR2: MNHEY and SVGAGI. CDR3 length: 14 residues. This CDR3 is CASSPHLSGNTIYF. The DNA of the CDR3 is TGTGCCAGCAGTCCACACCTCTCTGGAAACACCATATATTTT.

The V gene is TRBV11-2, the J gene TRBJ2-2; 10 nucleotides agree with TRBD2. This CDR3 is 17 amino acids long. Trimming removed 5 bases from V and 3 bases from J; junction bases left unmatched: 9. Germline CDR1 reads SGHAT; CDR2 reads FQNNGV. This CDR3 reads CASSPLSGREDTGELFF. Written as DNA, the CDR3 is TGTGCCAGCAGCCCGTTAAGCGGGAGGGAGGACACCGGGGAGCTGTTTTTT.

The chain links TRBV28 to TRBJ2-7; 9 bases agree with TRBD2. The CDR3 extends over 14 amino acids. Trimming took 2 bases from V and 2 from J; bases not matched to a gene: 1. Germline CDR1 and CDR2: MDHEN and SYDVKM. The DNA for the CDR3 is TGTGCCAGCAGTTTAGGCGGGGGGGCCTACGAGCAGTACTTC. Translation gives CASSLGGGAYEQYF.

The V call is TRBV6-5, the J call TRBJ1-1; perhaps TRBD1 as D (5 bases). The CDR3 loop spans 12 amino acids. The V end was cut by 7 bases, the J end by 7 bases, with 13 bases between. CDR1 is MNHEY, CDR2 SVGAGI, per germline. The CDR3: CASTRAGVEAFF. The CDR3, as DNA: TGTGCCAGCACCCGAGCGGGGGTTGAAGCTTTCTTT.

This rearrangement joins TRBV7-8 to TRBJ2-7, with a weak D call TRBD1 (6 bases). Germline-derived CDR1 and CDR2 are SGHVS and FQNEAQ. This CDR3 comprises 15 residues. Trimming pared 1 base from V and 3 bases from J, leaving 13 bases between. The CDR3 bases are TGTGCCAGCAGCTTAGGAGCAGGGGCAGGCTACGAGCAGTACTTC. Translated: CASSLGAGAGYEQYF.